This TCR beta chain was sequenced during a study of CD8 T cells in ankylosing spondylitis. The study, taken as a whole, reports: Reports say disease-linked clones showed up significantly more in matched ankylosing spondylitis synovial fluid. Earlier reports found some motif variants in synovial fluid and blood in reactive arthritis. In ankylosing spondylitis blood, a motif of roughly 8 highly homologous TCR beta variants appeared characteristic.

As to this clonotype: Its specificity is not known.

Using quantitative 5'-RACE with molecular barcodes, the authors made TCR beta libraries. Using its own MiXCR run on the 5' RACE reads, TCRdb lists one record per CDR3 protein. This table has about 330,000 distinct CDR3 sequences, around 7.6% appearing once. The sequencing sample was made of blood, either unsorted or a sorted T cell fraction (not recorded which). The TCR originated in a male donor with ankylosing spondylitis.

CDR3 DNA: TGTGCCGCCTCTCCTATTGGGACTAGCGACAATGAGCAGTTCTTC. As protein: CAASPIGTSDNEQFF. The V gene is TRBV15, the J gene TRBJ2-1; 10 positions match TRBD2. Germline values: CDR1 LNHNV, CDR2 YYDKDF (reference sequence). The CDR3 loop spans 15 amino acids. With V trimmed by 11 bases and J by 5 bases, 12 bases remained unmatched.